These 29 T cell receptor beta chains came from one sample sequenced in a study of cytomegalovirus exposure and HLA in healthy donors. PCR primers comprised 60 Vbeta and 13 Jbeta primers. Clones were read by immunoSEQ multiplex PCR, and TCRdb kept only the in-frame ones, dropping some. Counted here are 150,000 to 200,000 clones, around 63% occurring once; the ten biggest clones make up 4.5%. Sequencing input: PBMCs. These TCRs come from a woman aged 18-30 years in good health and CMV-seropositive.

The CDR3 nucleotides are TGTGCCAGCAGTGAGCAGACAGGGGGACTTTATGAAGGCTACACCTTC. It is translated as CASSEQTGGLYEGYTF. The chain has TRBV6-1 and TRBJ1-2, with 9 bases lining up with TRBD1. This CDR3 spans 16 amino acids. Germline values: CDR1 MNHNS, CDR2 SASEGT. J lost 8 bases, V lost 3 bases, and 13 bases had no gene match.

DNA of the CDR3: TGTGCCAGCAGCTGGTCCGGGACTAGCGGGTCAGATACGCAGTATTTT. Translation: CASSWSGTSGSDTQYF. The chain is built from TRBV5-8 and TRBJ2-3, with 12 nucleotides matching TRBD2. Germline-derived CDR1 and CDR2 are SGHTS and YDEGEE. The J segment lost 4 bases and the V segment lost 3 bases, leaving 6 bases of the junction unmatched. The CDR3 runs 16 residues.

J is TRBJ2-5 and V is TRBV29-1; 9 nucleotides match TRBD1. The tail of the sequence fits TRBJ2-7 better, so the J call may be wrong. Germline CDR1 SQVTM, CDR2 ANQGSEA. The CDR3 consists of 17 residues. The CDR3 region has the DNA TGCAGCGTATCCGAACAGGGGGCATTTCCCTCAGGCTACGAGCAGTACTTC. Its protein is CSVSEQGAFPSGYEQYF.

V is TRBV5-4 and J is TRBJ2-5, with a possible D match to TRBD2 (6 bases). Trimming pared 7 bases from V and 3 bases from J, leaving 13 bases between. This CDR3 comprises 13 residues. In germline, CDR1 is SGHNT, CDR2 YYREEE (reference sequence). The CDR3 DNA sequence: TGTGCCAGCGGGGTAGCGGTAAAAGAGACCCAGTACTTC. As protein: CASGVAVKETQYF.

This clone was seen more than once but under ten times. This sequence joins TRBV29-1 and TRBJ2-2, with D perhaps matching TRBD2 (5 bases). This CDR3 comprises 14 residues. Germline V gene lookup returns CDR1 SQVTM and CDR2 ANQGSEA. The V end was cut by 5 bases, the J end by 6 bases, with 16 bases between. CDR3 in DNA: TGCAGCGTTTGGTCCGGGGAAGTGGCCGGGGAGCTGTTTTTT. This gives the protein CSVWSGEVAGELFF.

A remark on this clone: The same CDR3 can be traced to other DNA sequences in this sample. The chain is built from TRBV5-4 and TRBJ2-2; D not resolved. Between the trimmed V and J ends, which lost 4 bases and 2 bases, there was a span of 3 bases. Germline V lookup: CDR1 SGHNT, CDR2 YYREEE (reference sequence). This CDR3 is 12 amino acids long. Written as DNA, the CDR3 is TGTGCCAGCAGCCTCAACACCGGGGAGCTGTTTTTT. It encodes CASSLNTGELFF.

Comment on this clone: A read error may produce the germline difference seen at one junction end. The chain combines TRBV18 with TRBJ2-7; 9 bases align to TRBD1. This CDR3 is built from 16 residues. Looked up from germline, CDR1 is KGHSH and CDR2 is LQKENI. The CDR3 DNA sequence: TGTGCCAGCTCACCACCCCAAACGGGACAGGGCATTGCCCTCCACTTC. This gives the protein CASSPPQTGQGIALHF. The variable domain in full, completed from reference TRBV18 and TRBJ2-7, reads NAGVMQNPRHLVRRRGQEARLRCSPMKGHSHVYWYRQLPEEGLKFMVYLQKENIIDESGMPKERFSAEFPKEGPSILRIQQVVRGDSAAYFCASSPPQTGQGIALHFGPGTRLTVT.

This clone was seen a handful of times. The CDR3 DNA reads TGTGCCAGCAGCGCCGGGACTAGCGACGCGGAGACCCAGTACTTC. This encodes CASSAGTSDAETQYF. The chain uses TRBV9 and TRBJ2-5; 10 bases are a match to TRBD2. V lost 3 bases to trimming and J lost 5 bases; unmatched junction nucleotides: 7. Germline CDR1 and CDR2: SGDLS and YYNGEE. This CDR3 contains 15 residues. Looking up the rest from reference TRBV9 and TRBJ2-5 gives the full variable domain: DSGVTQTPKHLITATGQRVTLRCSPRSGDLSVYWYQQSLDQGLQFLIQYYNGEERAKGNILERFSAQQFPDLHSELNLSSLELGDSALYFCASSAGTSDAETQYFGPGTRLLVL.

CDR3: CALDISNQPQHF. In nucleotides, the CDR3 is TGTGCCTTGGACATTAGCAATCAGCCCCAGCATTTT. This chain links TRBV30 with TRBJ1-5; a possible D gene is TRBD1 (5 bases). Deletions cut 7 bases from V and 0 bases from J, with 7 bases between. Germline V lookup: CDR1 GTSNPN, CDR2 SVGIG (reference sequence). The CDR3 totals 12 residues.

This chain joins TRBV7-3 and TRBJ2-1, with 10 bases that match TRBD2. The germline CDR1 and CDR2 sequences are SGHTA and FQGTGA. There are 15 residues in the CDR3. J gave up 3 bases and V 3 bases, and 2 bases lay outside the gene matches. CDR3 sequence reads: CASSFGLADYNEQFF. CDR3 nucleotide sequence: TGTGCCAGCAGCTTCGGACTAGCGGACTACAATGAGCAGTTCTTC.

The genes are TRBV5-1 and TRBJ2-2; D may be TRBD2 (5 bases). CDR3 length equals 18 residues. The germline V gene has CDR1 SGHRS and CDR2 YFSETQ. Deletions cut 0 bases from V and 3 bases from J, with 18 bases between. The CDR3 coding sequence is TGCGCCAGCAGCTTGGTGGTCCTCGGGGATTCCGACACCGGGGAGCTGTTTTTT. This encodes CASSLVVLGDSDTGELFF.

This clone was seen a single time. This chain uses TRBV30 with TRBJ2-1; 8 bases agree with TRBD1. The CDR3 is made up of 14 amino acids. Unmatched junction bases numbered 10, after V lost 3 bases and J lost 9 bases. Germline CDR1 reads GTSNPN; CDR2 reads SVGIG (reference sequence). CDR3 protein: CAWSETGVSGEQFF. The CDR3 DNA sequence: TGTGCCTGGAGCGAGACAGGGGTGAGCGGTGAGCAGTTCTTC.

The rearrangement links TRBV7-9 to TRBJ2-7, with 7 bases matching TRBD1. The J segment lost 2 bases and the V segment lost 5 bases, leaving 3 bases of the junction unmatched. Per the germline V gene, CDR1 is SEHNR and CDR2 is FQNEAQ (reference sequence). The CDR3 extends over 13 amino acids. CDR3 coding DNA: TGTGCCAGCAGCGGGACAGCCGCCTACGAGCAGTACTTC. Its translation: CASSGTAAYEQYF. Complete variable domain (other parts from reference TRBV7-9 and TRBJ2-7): DTGVSQNPRHKITKRGQNVTFRCDPISEHNRLYWYRQTLGQGPEFLTYFQNEAQLEKSRLLSDRFSAERPKGSFSTLEIQRTEQGDSAMYLCASSGTAAYEQYFGPGTRLTVT.

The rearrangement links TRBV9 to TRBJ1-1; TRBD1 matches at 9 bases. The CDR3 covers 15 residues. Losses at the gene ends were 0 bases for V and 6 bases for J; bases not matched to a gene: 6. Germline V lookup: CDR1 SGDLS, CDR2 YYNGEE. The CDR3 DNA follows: TGTGCCAGCAGCGTAGTCAGGACAGGGGCATCTGAAGCTTTCTTT. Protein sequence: CASSVVRTGASEAFF.

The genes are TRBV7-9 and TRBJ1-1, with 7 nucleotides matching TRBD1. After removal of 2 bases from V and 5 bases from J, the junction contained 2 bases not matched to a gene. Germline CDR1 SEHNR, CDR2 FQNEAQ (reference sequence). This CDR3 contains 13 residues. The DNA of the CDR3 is TGTGCCAGCAGCTTACAGGGGGTGACTGAAGCTTTCTTT. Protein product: CASSLQGVTEAFF.

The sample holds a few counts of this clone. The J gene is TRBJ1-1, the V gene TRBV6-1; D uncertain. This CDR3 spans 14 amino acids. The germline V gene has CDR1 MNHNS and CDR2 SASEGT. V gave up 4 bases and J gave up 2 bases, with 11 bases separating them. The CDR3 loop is CASSVLTANTEAFF. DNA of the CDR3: TGTGCCAGCAGTGTTCTTACAGCCAACACTGAAGCTTTCTTT.

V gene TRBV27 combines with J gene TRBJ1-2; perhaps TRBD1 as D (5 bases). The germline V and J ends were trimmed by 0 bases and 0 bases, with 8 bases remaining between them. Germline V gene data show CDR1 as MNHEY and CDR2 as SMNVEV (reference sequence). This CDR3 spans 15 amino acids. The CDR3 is CASSLSTDTNYGYTF. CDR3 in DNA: TGTGCCAGCAGTTTATCGACGGACACTAACTATGGCTACACCTTC.

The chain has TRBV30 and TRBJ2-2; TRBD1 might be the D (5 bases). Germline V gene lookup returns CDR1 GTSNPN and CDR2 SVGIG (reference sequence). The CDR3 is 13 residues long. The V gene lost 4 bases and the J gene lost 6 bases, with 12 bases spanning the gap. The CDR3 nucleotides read TGTGCCTGGACGGCCAGGGTGGCCGGGGAGCTGTTTTTT. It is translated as CAWTARVAGELFF. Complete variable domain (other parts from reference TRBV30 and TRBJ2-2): SQTIHQWPATLVQPVGSPLSLECTVEGTSNPNLYWYRQAAGRGLQLLFYSVGIGQISSEVPQNLSASRPQDRQFILSSKKLLLSDSGFYLCAWTARVAGELFFGEGSRLTVL.

CDR3 in amino acids: CASDPTGTGGEVAKLFF. The CDR3 nucleotides read TGTGCCAGTGACCCCACCGGGACAGGGGGCGAAGTGGCAAAACTGTTTTTT. J is TRBJ1-4 and V is TRBV19, with 12 bases lining up with TRBD1. This CDR3 spans 17 amino acids. Trimming removed 8 bases from V and 10 bases from J; junction bases left unmatched: 17. Germline values: CDR1 LNHDA, CDR2 SQIVND (reference sequence).

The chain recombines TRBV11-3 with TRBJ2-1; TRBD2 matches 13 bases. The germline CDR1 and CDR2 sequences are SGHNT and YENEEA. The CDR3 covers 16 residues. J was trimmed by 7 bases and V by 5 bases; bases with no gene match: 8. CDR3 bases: TGTGCCAGCAGCCTGGGACTAGCGGGAAGCCGTAATGAGCAGTTCTTC. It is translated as CASSLGLAGSRNEQFF.

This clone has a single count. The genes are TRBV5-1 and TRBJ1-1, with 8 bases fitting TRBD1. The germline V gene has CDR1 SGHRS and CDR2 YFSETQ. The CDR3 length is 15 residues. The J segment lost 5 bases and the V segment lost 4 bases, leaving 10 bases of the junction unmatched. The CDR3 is CASSALTGEGTEAFF. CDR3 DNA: TGCGCCAGCAGCGCCCTGACAGGGGAGGGGACTGAAGCTTTCTTT.

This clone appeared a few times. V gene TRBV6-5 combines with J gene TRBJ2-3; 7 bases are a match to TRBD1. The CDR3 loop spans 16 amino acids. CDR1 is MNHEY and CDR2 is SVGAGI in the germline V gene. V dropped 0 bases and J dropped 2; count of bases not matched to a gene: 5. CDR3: CASSYSTQGPTDTQYF. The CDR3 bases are TGTGCCAGCAGTTACTCGACACAGGGGCCCACAGATACGCAGTATTTT.

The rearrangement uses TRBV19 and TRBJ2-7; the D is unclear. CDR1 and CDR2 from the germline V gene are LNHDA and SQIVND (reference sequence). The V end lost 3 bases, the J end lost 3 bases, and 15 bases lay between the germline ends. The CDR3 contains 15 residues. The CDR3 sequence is CASSMFPVVHYEQYF. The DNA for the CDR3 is TGTGCCAGTAGTATGTTCCCGGTTGTTCACTACGAGCAGTACTTC.

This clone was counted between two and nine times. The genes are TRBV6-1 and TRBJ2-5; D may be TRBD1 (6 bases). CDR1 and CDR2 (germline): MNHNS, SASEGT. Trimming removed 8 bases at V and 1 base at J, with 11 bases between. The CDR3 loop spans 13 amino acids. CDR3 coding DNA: TGTGCCAGCTCCCGGACAGCCCAAGAGACCCAGTACTTC. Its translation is CASSRTAQETQYF.

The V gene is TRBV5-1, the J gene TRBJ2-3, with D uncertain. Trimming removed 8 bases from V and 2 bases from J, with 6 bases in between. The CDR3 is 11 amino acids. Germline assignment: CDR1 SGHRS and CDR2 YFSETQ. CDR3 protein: CASRNTDTQYF. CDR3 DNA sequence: TGCGCCAGTCGTAACACAGATACGCAGTATTTT. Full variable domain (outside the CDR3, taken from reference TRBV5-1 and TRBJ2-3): KAGVTQTPRYLIKTRGQQVTLSCSPISGHRSVSWYQQTPGQGLQFLFEYFSETQRNKGNFPGRFSGRQFSNSRSEMNVSTLELGDSALYLCASRNTDTQYFGPGTRLTVL.

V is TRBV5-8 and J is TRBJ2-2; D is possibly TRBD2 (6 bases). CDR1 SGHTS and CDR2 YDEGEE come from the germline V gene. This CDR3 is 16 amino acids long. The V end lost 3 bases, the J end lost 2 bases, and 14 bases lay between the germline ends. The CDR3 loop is CASSWGDGGNTGELFF. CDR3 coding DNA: TGTGCCAGCAGCTGGGGGGACGGAGGAAACACCGGGGAGCTGTTTTTT. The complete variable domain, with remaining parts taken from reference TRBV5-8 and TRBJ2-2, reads EAGVTQSPTHLIKTRGQQATLRCSPISGHTSVYWYQQALGLGLQFLLWYDEGEERNRGNFPPRFSGRQFPNYSSELNVNALELEDSALYLCASSWGDGGNTGELFFGEGSRLTVL.

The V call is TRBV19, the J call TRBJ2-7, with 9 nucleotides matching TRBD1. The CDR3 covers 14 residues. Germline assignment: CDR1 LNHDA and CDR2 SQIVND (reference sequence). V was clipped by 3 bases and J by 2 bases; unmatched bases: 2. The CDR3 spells CASSMGQGPYEQYF. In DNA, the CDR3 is TGTGCCAGTAGTATGGGACAGGGACCCTACGAGCAGTACTTC.

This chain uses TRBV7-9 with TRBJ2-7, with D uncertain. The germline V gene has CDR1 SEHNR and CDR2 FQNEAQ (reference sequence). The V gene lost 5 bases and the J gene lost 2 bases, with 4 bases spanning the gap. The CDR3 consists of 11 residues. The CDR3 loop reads CASSITYEQYF. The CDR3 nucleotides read TGTGCCAGCAGCATTACCTACGAGCAGTACTTC.

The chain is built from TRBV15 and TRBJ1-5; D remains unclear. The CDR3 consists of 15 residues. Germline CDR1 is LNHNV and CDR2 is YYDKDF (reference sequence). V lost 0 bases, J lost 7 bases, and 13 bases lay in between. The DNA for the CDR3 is TGTGCCACCAGCAGAGAAATGCATCCTAGCCAGCCCCAGCATTTT. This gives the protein CATSREMHPSQPQHF.